The sequence of this T cell receptor (beta chain) was determined in a study of blood T cells in healthy people across ages. Looking at the study overall: There was about one barcoded beta molecule captured by template switching per two T cells.

This clonotype appeared a few times. The authors ran a second PCR of about 7 to 11 cycles using a sample-barcoded 5' primer and a J-beta primer mix. Carrying 12 random nucleotides, a template-switch adaptor labeled each individual cDNA molecule. Per sample, CDR3-containing paired-end reads numbered at least 2.5 million. Via MiXCR, TCRdb re-called the 5' RACE reads, giving one row per CDR3 protein. The profile shows about 1.1 million distinct CDR3 sequences, around two fifths of them singletons. Donor samples were obtained from healthy Caucasian individuals from Russia, aged about 6 to 90. The TCR was taken from a man younger than 35 in good health. Sequences were obtained from blood.

CDR3 bases: TGTGCCGCCGCCGACCCTGAAAGGAAAGCTTTCTTT. Protein product: CAAADPERKAFF. The chain recombines TRBV10-3 with TRBJ1-1; D is unresolved. Germline V gene lookup returns CDR1 ENHRY and CDR2 SYGVKD. Trimming removed 11 bases at V and 9 bases at J, with 19 bases between. The CDR3 spans 12 residues.